The rows below give T cell receptor beta chains drawn from one sample of a study of OX40 agonist ivuxolimab in advanced cancers. Only in-frame clones appear in the TCRdb table, and some are missing; sequencing was by immunoSEQ multiplex PCR. Among about 73,000 clones listed, 85% to 90% were seen once. Sequencing was performed on CD4+ or CD8+ T cells sorted from blood, taken in a trial of the OX40 agonist ivuxolimab. The source of these receptors is an adult with an advanced solid tumor such as melanoma, head and neck, liver or kidney cancer. The CDR3 runs from the conserved cysteine through the conserved F or W. The order of the fields is CDR3 DNA, CDR3 protein, D gene, clone size, J gene, V gene. A D gene is named only where the DNA matches it firmly. Clone size is given for some rows only: seen once, a few or many times, or a class if the clone is expanded.

TGTGCCAGCAGCCAAAACAGGGGAGAGACCCAGTACTTC	CASSQNRGETQYF	TRBD1	once	TRBJ2-5	TRBV14
TGTGCCAGTAGCTTGTCCAGTAGCGGCACAGATACGCAGTATTTT	CASSLSSSGTDTQYF	.	once	TRBJ2-3	TRBV19
TGTGCCAGTAGAAGAGCGGGAGAGGTAGATACGCAGTATTTT	CASRRAGEVDTQYF	TRBD2	.	TRBJ2-3	TRBV19
TGTGCCAGCAGCTTAGGTGTCGGAGCGGGGGGGGCAGATACGCAGTATTTT	CASSLGVGAGGADTQYF	TRBD2	.	TRBJ2-3	TRBV7-6
TGTGCCAGCAGCCCCCGGGAGATTGGAGAGACCCAGTACTTC	CASSPREIGETQYF	.	.	TRBJ2-5	TRBV11-3
TGTGCCAGCAGCTTCTTCAATGAGCAGTTCTTC	CASSFFNEQFF	.	.	TRBJ2-1	TRBV7-2
TGTGCCAGCAGCTTAGTCGCCGGGACAGCCGGCACAGATACGCAGTATTTT	CASSLVAGTAGTDTQYF	TRBD1	.	TRBJ2-3	TRBV11-2
TGTGCCAGCAGGCGTTCGGGCTCCTACGAGCAGTACTTC	CASRRSGSYEQYF	.	few	TRBJ2-7	TRBV27
TGTGCCAGCAGCCCGGCTACGGCGGGAGCCCCCTACGAGCAGTACTTC	CASSPATAGAPYEQYF	TRBD2	.	TRBJ2-7	TRBV11-2
TGTGCCAGCAGCTTCCCTAGCGGGAGTGGGGCTGAGCAGTTCTTC	CASSFPSGSGAEQFF	TRBD2	few	TRBJ2-1	TRBV5-4
TGCGCCAGCAGCTTGGCCGGACAGGGTGAAGAGACCCAGTACTTC	CASSLAGQGEETQYF	TRBD1	.	TRBJ2-5	TRBV5-1
TGTGCCAGCAGTGAAGCTTTCTCGGAGCAGTACTTC	CASSEAFSEQYF	.	.	TRBJ2-7	TRBV6-1
TGTGCCAGCAGCTTCCCTGGTGCAGTTGAGCAGTTCTTC	CASSFPGAVEQFF	.	.	TRBJ2-1	TRBV5-6
TGTGCCAGCAGTTTAACTAGCGTCCCCCACGAGCAGTACTTC	CASSLTSVPHEQYF	TRBD2	.	TRBJ2-7	TRBV2
TGTGCCAGCAGCTTAGGGCAGGGTAGCACAGATACGCAGTATTTT	CASSLGQGSTDTQYF	.	.	TRBJ2-3	TRBV11-3
TGTGCCAGCACCCCGGGGGCGGGGCGCGGAGAGCAGTACTTC	CASTPGAGRGEQYF	.	.	TRBJ2-7	TRBV5-4
TGTGCCAGCAGCTTAGAAGCTACAGGAGCGGCCTCGCAGTATTTT	CASSLEATGAASQYF	.	.	TRBJ2-3	TRBV11-2
TGTGCCAGCAGTGAGGGGGTACAACAGCCCCAGCATTTT	CASSEGVQQPQHF	.	.	TRBJ1-5	TRBV6-1
TGTGCCTGGATCGGAGGGGAAAACTCTGGAAACACCATATATTTT	CAWIGGENSGNTIYF	.	once	TRBJ1-3	TRBV30
TGTGCCAGCAGTGGGAAGGCCCTCAATCAGCCCCAGCATTTT	CASSGKALNQPQHF	.	.	TRBJ1-5	TRBV6-1
TGTGCCAGCAACAGGGGGGACACTGAAGCTTTCTTT	CASNRGDTEAFF	TRBD1	.	TRBJ1-1	TRBV6-1
TGTGCCAGCAGAGGACAGGGGGCGAGCACAGATACGCAGTATTTT	CASRGQGASTDTQYF	TRBD1	.	TRBJ2-3	TRBV6-6
TGTGCCAGCAGCAGCGGGACAGATAATTCACCCCTCCACTTT	CASSSGTDNSPLHF	TRBD1	.	TRBJ1-6	TRBV7-9
TGTGCCAGTAGTATGGGGACTAGCGGGATCGGGTACAATGAGCAGTTCTTC	CASSMGTSGIGYNEQFF	TRBD2	.	TRBJ2-1	TRBV19
TGTGCCAGCAGCTTAGACTACGAGCAGTACTTC	CASSLDYEQYF	.	once	TRBJ2-7	TRBV7-8
TGTGCCAGCAGCTTCCGGACAGGTTCTCCTTTAAGAACTGAAGCTTTCTTT	CASSFRTGSPLRTEAFF	TRBD1	.	TRBJ1-1	TRBV5-8
TGTGCCAGTAGAAGGACGGGCGTTGAAAAACTGTTTTTT	CASRRTGVEKLFF	.	.	TRBJ1-4	TRBV19
TGTGCCAGCTCGCCCCTAGCGTTCGGGCACACAGATACGCAGTATTTT	CASSPLAFGHTDTQYF	.	.	TRBJ2-3	TRBV18
TGTGCCAGCACCCAGGCTGAGGAAGATACGCAGTATTTT	CASTQAEEDTQYF	.	.	TRBJ2-3	TRBV5-6
TGTGCCAGCTCACCAGGCAGGCCTAGGGGGAACATTCAGTACTTC	CASSPGRPRGNIQYF	.	.	TRBJ2-4	TRBV18
TGTGCCAGCAGCTTAGGAGCGGGACGAATCACAGATACGCAGTATTTT	CASSLGAGRITDTQYF	TRBD2	.	TRBJ2-3	TRBV11-1
TGCGCCAGCCACGAGGGACTAGCGAACACCGGGGAGCTGTTTTTT	CASHEGLANTGELFF	TRBD2	.	TRBJ2-2	TRBV5-1
TGTGCCAGCAGCCCCGGGGGTGGCGAAAAACTGTTTTTT	CASSPGGGEKLFF	.	.	TRBJ1-4	TRBV14
TGTGCCAGCAGTTACACTGGGCAAGAGACCCAGTACTTC	CASSYTGQETQYF	.	.	TRBJ2-5	TRBV6-5
TGTGCCAGCAGTGACTCAAAGCGGGAGGTCCACATCGCTCGCGTGGATACGCAGTATTTT	CASSDSKREVHIARVDTQYF	TRBD2	.	TRBJ2-3	TRBV6-4
TGCAGCGTCCAGGGTGGAGGCGAAAAACTGTTTTTT	CSVQGGGEKLFF	.	.	TRBJ1-4	TRBV29-1
TGCGCCAGCAGTGAGTCGAAAGGAGAAAACAATGAGCAGTTCTTC	CASSESKGENNEQFF	.	.	TRBJ2-1	TRBV10-1
TGTGCCAGCAACAGGGGGCGATCAACTAATGAAAAACTGTTTTTT	CASNRGRSTNEKLFF	TRBD1	.	TRBJ1-4	TRBV2